The clone carrying this T cell receptor (beta chain) was found many times. Indicated time point: before trial treatment. Administered to the donors were nivolumab, ipilimumab, aspirin, low-dose cyclophosphamide and low-dose radiotherapy. Eligibility required advanced solid tumors lacking tumor-infiltrating lymphocytes. The V gene lost 1 base and the J gene lost 6 bases, with 7 bases spanning the gap. CDR1 is LNHDA, CDR2 SQIVND, per germline (reference sequence). The CDR3 totals 12 residues. This sample is drawn from a study of low-dose radiotherapy and immunotherapy resistance in tumors. Study-level background: The regimen for patients comprised intravenous nivolumab 240 mg every two weeks plus intravenous ipilimumab 1 mg/kg every six weeks. One day before radiation and immunotherapy, intravenous cyclophosphamide 200 mg/m2 was administered, with this repeated every two weeks.

Both TCRalpha and TCRbeta chains were reverse transcribed with V-gene-specific primers. TCRs were put through 20 to 25 PCR cycles of amplification with Phusion. A constant-region primer and the V-primer adapter served as the primer pair. TCRdb re-called the reads with MiXCR, one entry per CDR3 protein. The top ten hold 5% to 7% of the sample, which has some 82,000 distinct CDR3 sequences, over 15% seen once. The sample was PBMCs, taken before treatment. The chain couples TRBV19 to TRBJ2-7; no firm D call. This sequence was found in a male donor with prostate cancer. CDR3 in DNA: TGTGCCAGTAGTATAGGGGGAACCGAGCAGTACTTC. It is translated as CASSIGGTEQYF.